This T cell receptor beta chain was identified in a study of shared clonotypes between healthy human individuals (dated by TCRdb to the early 2020s). With respect to the entire study: A few men and a couple of women, aged 18 to 49 years, made up the cohort. Per donor, three plates each were used for CD4 naive and CD4 memory, two for CD8 naive, and one for CD8 memory. To estimate repertoire size and how much clonotypes are shared between individuals, the study performed deep sequencing of blood TCR repertoires from about five healthy adults. To increase sequencing depth and limit assay-specific biases, different laboratories used diverse techniques to prepare libraries and sequence TCR repertoires. Leukapheresis yielded between about 0.85 and 10 billion PBMCs per donor.

Healthy HIV-negative adults with no recently reported acute infections or vaccinations were included as donors. Every donor was a Caucasian adult living in Nashville, Tennessee, USA. CD4+ T cells were enriched by magnetic negative selection, after which naive cells were positively selected on CD45RA and the negative fraction was taken as the memory subset. After blood collection by leukapheresis, PBMCs were isolated using Ficoll-Histopaque density gradient centrifugation and then cryopreserved in the vapor phase of liquid nitrogen. Purity and quantity of every magnetically sorted T cell population were checked by analytical flow cytometry. Genomic DNA was isolated from every sorted fraction and measured by UV absorbance on a Nanodrop 2000c. Using the deep immunoSEQ assay, TCR CDR3 regions were amplified from genomic DNA by multiplex PCR. Extracted genomic DNA from each cell subset was spread evenly across all wells of several immunoSEQ 96-well plates, with each plate serving as a replicate. For sorted subsets, 150 to 200 ng genomic DNA, equal to some 30,000 T cell genomes, was loaded into each replicate PCR. The purified libraries were quantified using a Qubit 3.0 fluorometer, sized with a Bioanalyzer 2100, and then quantified again using the KAPA Library Quantification kit. Every immunoSEQ 96-well plate was sequenced on a dedicated single-read 150-cycle Illumina NextSeq 550 flow cell. As for how the authors treated the data: Because only junctional sequences without quality scores were contained in the immunoSEQ output, filtering matching that applied to full-length reads could not be performed. To assign V/J genes and CDR3, sequences were annotated against IMGT germline references using PyIR, a Python wrapper for IgBLAST v1.9. Reads were filtered out if the reads had weak V/J assignments (E-value above 1e-6), no CDR3, stop codons, out-of-frame junctions, or ambiguous translated residues. V3J clonotypes were defined as sequences sharing the same inferred V gene, J gene, and CDR3 amino acid sequence. Percentage overlap between repertoires was computed as shared unique clonotypes divided by the size of the smaller repertoire. RTK rarefaction, the Chao1 estimator, and Recon v2.1 estimates of unobserved clonotypes were used to assess repertoire richness. Generation probabilities were computed with OLGA for all TCRbeta clonotypes obtained by the gDNA method from several donors. TCRdb carries this immuneACCESS record with in-frame sequences only. Its versions omit some clonotypes, under half of them owing to an unresolved V gene in the studies checked, with the rest unexplained. The DNA gave D and trimming, while V, J and clone size come from that table. The sample yields 2,500,000 or so clones; about 90% were counted once. Clones ranked in the top ten supply 0.37% of the sample.

Study-wide findings and limitations: Across four donors, approximately 5% of naive CD4, around 3.3% of naive CD8, 2% to 2.5% of memory CD4, and 0.4% to 0.45% of memory CD8 clonotypes were shared. Because the study included a small number of donors, the genetic and exposure-history diversity represented was limited. Only blood was sampled, and tissue TCR repertoires likely differ from those in blood. Clonotypes shared by all four sorted-subset donors showed higher generation probabilities than non-shared clonotypes. Pairwise subsampling indicated that sequencing depth was expected to affect the degree of clonotype sharing among donors. Naive subsets generally had larger estimated clonotype richness than memory subsets. Even with the large sequencing depth, rarefaction of the sorted-subset datasets indicated that sequencing was incomplete.

Points on this clone: It has no known antigen specificity. No base quality information exists; no much larger clone differs at one position.

CDR1 and CDR2, looked up from the germline V gene, are MGHRA and YSYEKL. Compared with germline, V lacks 3 bases and J lacks 5 bases; bases without a gene match: 11. The CDR3 starts with the cysteine, ends with the phenylalanine, and has 17 residues. The entry retains the CDR3 DNA only, 51 bases that are in frame from base 1. The material sequenced was naive CD4+ T cells from PBMCs. The cell subset or site label corresponds to: CD45RA+ positively selected. The receptor was isolated from a man younger than 35 in good health. Some clones in this sample may be carry-over from other donors' samples. In this chain, TRBV4-1 is recombined with TRBJ1-5; TRBD1 agrees with 9 junctional bases. The CDR3 in this case is CASSHAQPGQGYQPQHF. The bases are TGCGCCAGCAGCCACGCACAGCCGGGACAGGGTTATCAGCCCCAGCATTTT.